Ten or more counts support the clone carrying this T cell receptor (beta chain). Trimming shortened V by 3 bases and J by 2 bases, and 8 bases separated the two germline ends. CDR3 length: 13 residues. Germline CDR1 reads SGHDN; CDR2 reads FVKESK. The data were taken from a study of low-dose radiotherapy and immunotherapy resistance in tumors. At the level of the study: One day before radiation and immunotherapy, intravenous cyclophosphamide 200 mg/m2 was administered, with this repeated every two weeks.

Both TCRalpha and TCRbeta chains were reverse transcribed with V-gene-specific primers. Using a constant-region primer together with a V-primer adapter, TCRs were subjected to 20 to 25 PCR cycles of amplification. TCRdb reprocessed the reads with MiXCR, giving one entry per CDR3 protein. This table holds tens of thousands of distinct CDR3 sequences, around 25% found once. Noted time point: after trial treatment. The treatment denotes: LDRT plus nivolumab, ipilimumab, low-dose cyclophosphamide and aspirin (RACIN trial). All of the donors were given nivolumab, ipilimumab, aspirin, low-dose cyclophosphamide and low-dose radiotherapy as part of RACIN, a single-arm trial.

The receptor was isolated from a male donor with prostate cancer. Source: PBMCs, taken after low-dose radiotherapy plus immunotherapy. The chain employs TRBV14 and TRBJ2-7, with D possibly being TRBD2 (6 bases). CDR3 bases: TGTGCCAGCAGCCACGGGGGAACCTACGAGCAGTACTTC. It specifies CASSHGGTYEQYF.